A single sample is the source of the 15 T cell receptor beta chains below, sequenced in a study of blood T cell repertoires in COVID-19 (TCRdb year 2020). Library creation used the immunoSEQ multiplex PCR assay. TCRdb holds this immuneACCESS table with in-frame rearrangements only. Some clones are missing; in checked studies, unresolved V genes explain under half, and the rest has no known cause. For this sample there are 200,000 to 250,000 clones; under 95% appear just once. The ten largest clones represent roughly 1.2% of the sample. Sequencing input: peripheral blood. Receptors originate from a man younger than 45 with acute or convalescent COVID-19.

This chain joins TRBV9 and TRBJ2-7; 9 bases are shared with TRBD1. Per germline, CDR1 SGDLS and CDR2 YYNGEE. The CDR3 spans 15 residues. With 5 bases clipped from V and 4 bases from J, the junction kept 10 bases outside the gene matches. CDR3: CASSDDGTGSYEQYF. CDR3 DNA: TGTGCCAGCAGTGATGACGGGACAGGGTCTTACGAGCAGTACTTC.

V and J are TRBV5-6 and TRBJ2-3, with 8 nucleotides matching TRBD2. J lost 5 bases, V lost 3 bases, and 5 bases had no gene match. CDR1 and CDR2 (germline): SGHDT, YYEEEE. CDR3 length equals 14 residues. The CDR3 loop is CASSSAGLGDTQYF. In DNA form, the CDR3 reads TGTGCCAGCAGCTCAGCGGGACTAGGAGATACGCAGTATTTT. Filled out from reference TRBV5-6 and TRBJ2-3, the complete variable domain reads DAGVTQSPTHLIKTRGQQVTLRCSPKSGHDTVSWYQQALGQGPQFIFQYYEEEERQRGNFPDRFSGHQFPNYSSELNVNALLLGDSALYLCASSSAGLGDTQYFGPGTRLTVL.

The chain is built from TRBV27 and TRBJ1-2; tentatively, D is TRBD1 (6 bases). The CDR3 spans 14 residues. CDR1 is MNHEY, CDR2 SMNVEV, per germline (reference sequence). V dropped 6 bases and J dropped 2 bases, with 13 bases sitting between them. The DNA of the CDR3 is TGTGCCAGCAGGCCGGGACAACGAAACTATGGCTACACCTTC. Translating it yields CASRPGQRNYGYTF.

CDR3: CASSWGGTQYF. CDR3 DNA sequence: TGCGCCAGCAGTTGGGGGGGTACGCAGTATTTT. The chain employs TRBV5-1 and TRBJ2-3; TRBD2 matches 7 bases. J was trimmed by 8 bases and V by 5 bases; bases with no gene match: 2. There are 11 residues in the CDR3. Germline CDR1 SGHRS, CDR2 YFSETQ.

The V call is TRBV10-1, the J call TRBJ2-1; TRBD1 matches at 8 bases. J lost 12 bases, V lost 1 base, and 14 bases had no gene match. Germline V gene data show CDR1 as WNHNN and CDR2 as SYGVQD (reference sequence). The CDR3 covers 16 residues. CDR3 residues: CASSEFSGTGSVGQFF. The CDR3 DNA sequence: TGCGCCAGCAGTGAGTTTTCCGGGACAGGTTCGGTGGGGCAGTTCTTC.

As DNA, the CDR3 is TGCGCCAGCAGCCTGCGGGACAGGAGAGGCTACACCTTC. Amino acid sequence: CASSLRDRRGYTF. The chain employs TRBV4-1 and TRBJ1-2; 8 bases agree with TRBD1. Germline-derived CDR1 and CDR2 are MGHRA and YSYEKL. V shed 4 bases, J shed 8 bases, and the junction held 6 bases outside the gene matches. This CDR3 has 13 amino acids.

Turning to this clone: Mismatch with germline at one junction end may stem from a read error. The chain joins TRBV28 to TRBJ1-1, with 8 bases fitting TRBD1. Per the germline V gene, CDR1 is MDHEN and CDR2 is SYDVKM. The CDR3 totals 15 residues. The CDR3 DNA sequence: TGTGTCAGCAGTCCCTCGACAGGGGTACACACTGAAGCTTTCTTT. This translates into CVSSPSTGVHTEAFF.

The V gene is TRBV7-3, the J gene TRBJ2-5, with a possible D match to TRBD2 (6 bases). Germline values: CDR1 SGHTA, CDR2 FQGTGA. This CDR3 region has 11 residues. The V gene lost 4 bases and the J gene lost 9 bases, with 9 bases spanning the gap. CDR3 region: CASSSGGAQYF. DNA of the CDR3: TGTGCCAGCAGCTCCGGAGGGGCCCAGTACTTC.

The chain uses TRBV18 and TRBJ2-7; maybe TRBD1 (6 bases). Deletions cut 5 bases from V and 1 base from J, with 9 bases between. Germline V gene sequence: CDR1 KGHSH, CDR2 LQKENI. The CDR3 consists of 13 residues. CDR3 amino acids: CASSAGQSYEQYF. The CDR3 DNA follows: TGTGCCAGCTCAGCCGGACAGTCCTACGAGCAGTACTTC.

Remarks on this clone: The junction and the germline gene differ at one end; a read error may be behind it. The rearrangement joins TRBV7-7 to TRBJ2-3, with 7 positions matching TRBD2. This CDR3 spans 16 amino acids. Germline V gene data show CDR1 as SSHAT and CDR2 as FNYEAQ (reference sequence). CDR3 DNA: TGTGCTAGCAGCCGGACTAGGCAGGCGGGCACAGATACGCAGTATTTT. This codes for CASSRTRQAGTDTQYF.

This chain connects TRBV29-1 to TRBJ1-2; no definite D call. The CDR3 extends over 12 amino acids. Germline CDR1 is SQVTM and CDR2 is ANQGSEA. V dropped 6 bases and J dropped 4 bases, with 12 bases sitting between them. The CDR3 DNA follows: TGCAGCGTCTCCGGGCGGGCCTATGGCTACACCTTC. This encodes CSVSGRAYGYTF.

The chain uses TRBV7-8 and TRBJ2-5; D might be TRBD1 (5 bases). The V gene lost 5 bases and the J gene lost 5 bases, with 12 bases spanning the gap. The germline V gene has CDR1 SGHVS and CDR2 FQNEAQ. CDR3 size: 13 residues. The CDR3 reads CASSLRVRETQYF. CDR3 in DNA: TGTGCCAGCAGCCTCAGGGTGCGGGAGACCCAGTACTTC.

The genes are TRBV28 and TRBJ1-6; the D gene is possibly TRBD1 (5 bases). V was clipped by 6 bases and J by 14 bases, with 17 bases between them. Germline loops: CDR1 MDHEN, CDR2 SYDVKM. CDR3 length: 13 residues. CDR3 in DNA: TGTGCCAGCAGGGATTCCGGGGGGGAAGCCCTCCACTTT. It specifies CASRDSGGEALHF.

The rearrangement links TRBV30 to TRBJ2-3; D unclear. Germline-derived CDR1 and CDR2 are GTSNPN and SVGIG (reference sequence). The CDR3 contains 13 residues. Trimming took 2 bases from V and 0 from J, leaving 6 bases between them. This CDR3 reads CAWSRLSTDTQYF. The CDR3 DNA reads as TGTGCCTGGAGTCGACTTAGCACAGATACGCAGTATTTT. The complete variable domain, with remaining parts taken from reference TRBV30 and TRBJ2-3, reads SQTIHQWPATLVQPVGSPLSLECTVEGTSNPNLYWYRQAAGRGLQLLFYSVGIGQISSEVPQNLSASRPQDRQFILSSKKLLLSDSGFYLCAWSRLSTDTQYFGPGTRLTVL.

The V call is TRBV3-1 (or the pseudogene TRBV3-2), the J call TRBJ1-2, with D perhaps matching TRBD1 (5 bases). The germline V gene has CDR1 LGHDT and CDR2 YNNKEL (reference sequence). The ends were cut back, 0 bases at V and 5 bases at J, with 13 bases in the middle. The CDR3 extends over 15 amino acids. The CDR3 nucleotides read TGTGCCAGCAGCCAAGATGGGGCGCCTCGTTATGGCTACACCTTC. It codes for CASSQDGAPRYGYTF.